This T cell receptor (beta chain) derives from a study of Ad26.COV2.S vaccination and SARS-CoV-2 variants. This clone came up once. As for treatment: over 15 received Ad26.COV2.S at low or high dose, single or two shots; roughly five received placebo; per-sample allocation not given. Samples came from day 63 after the first vaccine or placebo injection. Germline CDR1 is SGHRS and CDR2 is YFSETQ. V lost 0 bases and J lost 5; bases outside the gene matches: 11. This CDR3 is 18 amino acids long. The data were produced by immunoSEQ multiplex PCR, yet TCRdb's version contains in-frame clones alone and is incomplete. This sample yields approximately 300,000 clones, of which around four fifths are seen a single time; around 2.2% belongs to the top ten.

The sequenced sample was peripheral blood, obtained in a trial of Ad26.COV2.S vaccine versus placebo. The clonotype was recovered from a person between 18 and 65 years old who received the Ad26.COV2.S COVID-19 vaccine or a placebo. The chain is built from TRBV5-1 and TRBJ2-3, with 11 positions matching TRBD2. In DNA, the CDR3 is TGCGCCAGCAGCTTGGGGGCCACTAGCGGGGGTTACGTAGATACGCAGTATTTT. Translation: CASSLGATSGGYVDTQYF.